Each of the 15 T cell receptor beta chains below was sequenced from the same sample in a study of naive and memory T cell subsets. Two oligonucleotides, mixed equimolar, formed the beta constant-region primer covering TRBC1 and TRBC2. TCRdb processed the UMI-ligation and nested PCR reads anew with MiXCR; each CDR3 protein has one entry. The sample holds approximately 85,000 distinct CDR3 sequences, 6% to 7.5% seen once. The sample consisted of central memory CD4+ T cells from blood. Receptor source: a human donor in good health.

This clonotype was seen more than once but under ten times. The V gene is TRBV7-2, the J gene TRBJ2-1, with D perhaps given as TRBD1 or TRBD2 (6 bases each). Germline assignment: CDR1 SGHTA and CDR2 FQGNSA. The CDR3 is 15 residues long. V lost 5 bases and J lost 5, with 16 bases in between. The DNA of the CDR3 is TGTGCCAGCAGCCCCCGGGGGCTAGCTGACAATGAGCAGTTCTTC. Translation gives CASSPRGLADNEQFF.

This clonotype was picked up many times. CDR3 loop: CASSPLGTGLAGSTGELFF. CDR3 nucleotides: TGTGCCAGCTCACCATTAGGAACAGGACTAGCGGGAAGCACCGGGGAGCTGTTTTTT. The rearrangement links TRBV18 to TRBJ2-2; 12 bases fit TRBD2. The germline V gene encodes CDR1 KGHSH and CDR2 LQKENI. The CDR3 spans 19 residues. V shed 2 bases and J 4 bases; nucleotides not matched to a gene: 11.

The CDR3 bases are TGTGCCAGCAGCTTAGCGCCCTCTGGGGCCAACGTCCTGACTTTC. Protein: CASSLAPSGANVLTF. The V gene is TRBV7-8, the J gene TRBJ2-6; no clear D. This CDR3 region has 15 residues. Germline CDR1 reads SGHVS; CDR2 reads FQNEAQ. Deletions cut 0 bases from V and 0 bases from J, with 3 bases between.

This clonotype was seen repeatedly, ten times or more. The V call is TRBV20-1, the J call TRBJ1-1; D gene unclear. Trimming took off 4 bases at V and 1 base at J, with 7 bases between the two ends. This CDR3 is 12 amino acids long. Germline assignment: CDR1 DFQATT and CDR2 SNEGSKA (reference sequence). The CDR3 protein is CSATAENTEAFF. CDR3 DNA sequence: TGCAGTGCTACCGCCGAGAACACTGAAGCTTTCTTT.

This clonotype was picked up a small number of times. This rearrangement joins TRBV7-2 to TRBJ2-5, with a weak D call TRBD2 (6 bases). Germline CDR1 SGHTA, CDR2 FQGNSA. V gave up 1 base and J gave up 4 bases, with 10 bases separating them. The CDR3 contains 14 residues. The CDR3 loop is CASSLDPSAETQYF. DNA of the CDR3: TGTGCCAGCAGCTTAGACCCTAGCGCAGAGACCCAGTACTTC.

V usage is TRBV24-1 and J usage is TRBJ2-1, with TRBD1 matching 10 bases. Unmatched junction bases numbered 5, after V lost 3 bases and J lost 4 bases. The CDR3 is 16 amino acids. CDR1 KGHDR and CDR2 SFDVKD come from the germline V gene. CDR3 DNA: TGTGCCACCAGTGATCGCGACAGGGGGCGTTACAATGAGCAGTTCTTC. Translating it yields CATSDRDRGRYNEQFF.

This clonotype was counted at least ten times. Written as DNA, the CDR3 is TGTGCCTGGAGTAAGACGGGCCGCCTTACGACTGGCTACACCTTC. Its translation is CAWSKTGRLTTGYTF. The chain couples TRBV30 to TRBJ1-2; D gene uncertain. The germline V gene encodes CDR1 GTSNPN and CDR2 SVGIG (reference sequence). There are 15 residues in the CDR3. V shed 2 bases and J shed 7 bases, with 20 bases lying between them.

This clonotype was seen ten or more times. This chain joins TRBV7-9 and TRBJ1-5; D gene uncertain. The length of the CDR3 is 16 residues. Between the trimmed V and J ends, which lost 1 base and 4 bases, there was a span of 14 bases. Germline V gene data show CDR1 as SEHNR and CDR2 as FQNEAQ (reference sequence). This CDR3 is CASSLGAAGYNQPQHF. DNA for the CDR3: TGTGCCAGCAGCTTAGGGGCGGCGGGGTATAATCAGCCCCAGCATTTT.

The table lists this clonotype with a few counts. This chain connects TRBV5-1 to TRBJ2-7; the D gene is possibly TRBD1 (5 bases). The length of the CDR3 is 14 residues. V shed 2 bases and J shed 2 bases, with 11 bases lying between them. Germline loops: CDR1 SGHRS, CDR2 YFSETQ. CDR3 DNA: TGCGCCAGCAGCTTCCAGGTAGGGGCCTACGAGCAGTACTTC. It specifies CASSFQVGAYEQYF.

This clonotype was detected only a few times. CDR3 nucleotide sequence: TGTGCCAGCAGTGTAGCGGGAGGGGGGTACAATGAGCAGTTCTTC. Translated: CASSVAGGGYNEQFF. J is TRBJ2-1 and V is TRBV27; 11 bases map to TRBD2. The CDR3 length is 15 residues. After removal of 5 bases from V and 4 bases from J, the junction contained 4 bases not matched to a gene. From germline, CDR1 is MNHEY and CDR2 SMNVEV (reference sequence).

This clonotype was counted at least ten times. The chain employs TRBV20-1 and TRBJ1-1, with 7 bases aligning to TRBD1. The CDR3 is 12 amino acids. Looked up from germline, CDR1 is DFQATT and CDR2 is SNEGSKA (reference sequence). The CDR3 protein is CTRTGASTEAFF. The CDR3 DNA is TGCACTAGAACAGGGGCGAGCACTGAAGCTTTCTTT.

At least ten counts were recorded for this clonotype. This sequence joins TRBV7-9 and TRBJ1-1, with TRBD1 as a possible D gene (6 bases). V was pared by 7 bases and J by 6 bases, with 18 bases between. Germline V gene sequence: CDR1 SEHNR, CDR2 FQNEAQ (reference sequence). The CDR3 runs to 14 residues. CDR3 nucleotide sequence: TGTGCCAGCACCTCCGCGGGGGGCAGATCTGAAGCTTTCTTT. This sequence encodes CASTSAGGRSEAFF. The variable domain in full, with the rest retrieved from reference TRBV7-9 and TRBJ1-1, is DTGVSQNPRHKITKRGQNVTFRCDPISEHNRLYWYRQTLGQGPEFLTYFQNEAQLEKSRLLSDRFSAERPKGSFSTLEIQRTEQGDSAMYLCASTSAGGRSEAFFGQGTRLTVV.

This clonotype was detected many times. The rearrangement links TRBV5-1 to TRBJ1-6; D is undetermined. The CDR3 sequence is 14 residues long. Between the trimmed V and J ends, which lost 2 bases and 7 bases, there was a span of 10 bases. Germline CDR1 SGHRS, CDR2 YFSETQ. The CDR3 DNA sequence: TGCGCCAGCAGCTTTAAGACCGAGAATTCACCCCTCCACTTT. Translating gives CASSFKTENSPLHF.

This clonotype was counted at least ten times. J is TRBJ2-3 and V is TRBV6-2 or TRBV6-3; D not certain. The CDR3 length is 14 residues. The ends were cut back, 2 bases at V and 4 bases at J, with 10 bases in the middle. Germline-derived CDR1 and CDR2 are MNHEY and SVGEGT. The CDR3 is CASSYRLEADTQYF. The CDR3 DNA reads TGTGCCAGCAGTTACCGTCTCGAGGCAGATACGCAGTATTTT.

This clonotype turned up a few times. The V and J genes are TRBV24-1 and TRBJ2-3, with TRBD2 matching over 7 bases. V lost 4 bases and J lost 6; bases outside the gene matches: 15. Germline V gives CDR1 KGHDR, CDR2 SFDVKD. The CDR3 is made up of 17 amino acids. This chain's CDR3 is CATSDPVGAGASDTQYF. CDR3 bases: TGTGCCACCAGTGACCCCGTTGGGGCGGGAGCGAGTGATACGCAGTATTTT.